This T cell receptor (beta chain) stems from a study of PD-L1 blockade in urothelial cancer. Study as a whole: Patients went on atezolizumab in about 2014, receiving 1,200 mg intravenously every 3 weeks. Patients' histories included 0 to 3 prior chemotherapy regimens. Most patients, about 90% of the roughly 29, were males with bladder-origin cancer. Blood samples had a median of around 150,000 T cells.

This table comes from immunoSEQ multiplex PCR, and its TCRdb copy is limited to in-frame clones, with some not included. The sample lists about 80,000 clones, around four fifths seen once, with about 6.2% in the top ten. Time point noted: pretreatment peripheral blood. Trimming stripped 9 bases from V and 7 bases from J, with 25 bases between. The germline V gene has CDR1 MGHRA and CDR2 YSYEKL. The CDR3 length is 16 residues. The sequences come from PBMCs, collected around atezolizumab (anti-PD-L1) treatment. The V and J genes are TRBV4-1 and TRBJ2-1; the D gene is possibly TRBD1 (11 bases). This sequence originates from a man in his forties with urothelial cancer. The CDR3: CASQAGGTGGYNEQFF. The CDR3 DNA follows: TGCGCCAGTCAAGCGGGAGGGACAGGGGGTTATAATGAGCAGTTCTTC.